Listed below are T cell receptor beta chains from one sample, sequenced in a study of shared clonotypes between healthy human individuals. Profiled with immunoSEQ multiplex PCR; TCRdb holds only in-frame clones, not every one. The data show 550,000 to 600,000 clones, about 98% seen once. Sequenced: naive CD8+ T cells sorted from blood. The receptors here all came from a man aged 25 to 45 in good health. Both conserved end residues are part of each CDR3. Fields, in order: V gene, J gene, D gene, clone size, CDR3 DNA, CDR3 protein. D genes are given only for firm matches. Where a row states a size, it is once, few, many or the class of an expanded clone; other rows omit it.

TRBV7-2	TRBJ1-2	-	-	TGTGCCAGCAGTTCAGACAGGTCCCTCGGGCGTCGCACCTTC	CASSSDRSLGRRTF
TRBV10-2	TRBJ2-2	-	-	TGCGCCAGCATCTTAGGGCCGTCCGGGGAGCTGTTTTTT	CASILGPSGELFF
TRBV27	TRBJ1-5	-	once	TGTGCCAGCAGTTTCTTGACTAGCCAGCCCCAGCATTTT	CASSFLTSQPQHF
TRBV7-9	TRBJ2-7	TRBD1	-	TGTGCCAGCAGCTCGCGAGAGCCTAGGACAGGGTCCCACTACGAGCAGTACTTC	CASSSREPRTGSHYEQYF
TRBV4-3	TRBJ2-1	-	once	TGCGCCAGCAGCCCGGGATTGGCGGAGTACAATGAGCAGTTCTTC	CASSPGLAEYNEQFF
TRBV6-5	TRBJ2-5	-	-	TGTGCCAGCAGTTACCGGGCCACTCAAGAGACCCAGTACTTC	CASSYRATQETQYF
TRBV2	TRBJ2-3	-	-	TGTGCCAGCAGTGAGTTCAAGACAGATACGCAGTATTTT	CASSEFKTDTQYF
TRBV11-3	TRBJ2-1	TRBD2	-	TGTGCCAGCAGTCAGAGGGGACTAGGGTACAATGAGCAGTTCTTC	CASSQRGLGYNEQFF
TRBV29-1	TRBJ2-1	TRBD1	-	TGCAGCTCTCGACAGGGGGCCCTGGAGCAGTTCTTC	CSSRQGALEQFF
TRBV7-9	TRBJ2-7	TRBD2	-	TGTGCCAGCAGGAATCTAGCGGACGAGCAGTACTTC	CASRNLADEQYF
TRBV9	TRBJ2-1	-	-	TGTGCCAGCAGCCTTCCCGGGACTTACAATGAGCAGTTCTTC	CASSLPGTYNEQFF
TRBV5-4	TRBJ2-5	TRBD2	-	TGTGCCAGCAGCTTCTCCAGCGGGAAGGAGACCCAGTACTTC	CASSFSSGKETQYF
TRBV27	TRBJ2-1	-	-	TGTGCCAGCAGTTTAGTAGTATACAATGAGCAGTTCTTC	CASSLVVYNEQFF
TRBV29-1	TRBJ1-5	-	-	TGCAGCGCCTTAACCGGAGGGGGGAATCAGCCCCAGCATTTT	CSALTGGGNQPQHF
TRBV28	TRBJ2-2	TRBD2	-	TGTGCCAGCAGTTTAGGGACTACGAACACCGGGGAGCTGTTTTTT	CASSLGTTNTGELFF
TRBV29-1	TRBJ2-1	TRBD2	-	TGCAGCGTTTTGGGACTAGCGGAGTACAGCTACAATGAGCAGTTCTTC	CSVLGLAEYSYNEQFF
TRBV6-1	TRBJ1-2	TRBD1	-	TGTGCCATCAAACAGGGGACGTACTATGGCTACACCTTC	CAIKQGTYYGYTF
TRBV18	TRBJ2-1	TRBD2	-	TGTGCCAGCTCACCCCCGACTAGCGCCTACAATGAGCAGTTCTTC	CASSPPTSAYNEQFF
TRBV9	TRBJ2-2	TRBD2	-	TGTGCCAGCAGCGCCCCGTCTGGCCTAGCGGGCACCGGGGAGCTGTTTTTT	CASSAPSGLAGTGELFF
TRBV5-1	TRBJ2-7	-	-	TGCGCCAGCAGCTTTGGTGTAGCCTACGAGCAGTACTTC	CASSFGVAYEQYF
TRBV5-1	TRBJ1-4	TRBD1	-	TGCGCCAGCAGCCCGGCGGGACAGGGAGGTGAAAAACTGTTTTTT	CASSPAGQGGEKLFF
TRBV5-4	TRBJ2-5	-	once	TGTGCCACCGGCACCCTGGGGGAGGTGGAGACCCAGTACTTC	CATGTLGEVETQYF
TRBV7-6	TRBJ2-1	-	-	TGTGCCAGCAGCTTAAGGTATTCGGGAAATGAGCAGTTCTTC	CASSLRYSGNEQFF
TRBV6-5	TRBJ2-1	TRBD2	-	TGTGCCAGCAGTCCTCAGCGGGGGGTCTACAATGAGCAGTTCTTC	CASSPQRGVYNEQFF
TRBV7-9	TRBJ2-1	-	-	TGTGCCAGCAGCGACGACAACCTCTCCTACAATGAGCAGTTCTTC	CASSDDNLSYNEQFF